The TCR beta chain under discussion was sequenced for a study of T cells after yellow fever vaccination (dated by TCRdb to the late 2010s). For context, the study as a whole: The SMART-Seq v4 Ultra Low Input RNA kit was used to prepare libraries from fractions with low cell numbers. The cohort comprised two healthy male donors, one aged 18 to 30 and one aged 30 to 39 years. Bulk TCR alpha and beta repertoires were sequenced longitudinally to track T-cell clones before and after primary and booster YFV17D yellow fever vaccination. Blood samples were taken at several timepoints before and after primary and secondary immunization, and bulk PBMC replicates and cell subsets were isolated. Beyond this particular receptor, the publication reports: Computational filtering was required because FACS-sorted repertoires could contain abundant contaminating clonotypes from the bulk population. After the booster, most clones that had expanded after primary vaccination were detected again (over 95% of CD4 and more than 85% of CD8), suggesting broad maintenance of memory. Compared with the primary T-cell response, the secondary T-cell response was weaker but faster, peaking on day 5 rather than day 15. A small fraction of clonotypes showed up in both the CD4 and CD8 compartments, probably as a result of convergent recombination. The study included only a couple of donors, which limits how far the findings can be generalized.

Many counts were recorded for this clonotype. The antigen this receptor binds is unknown. Per-nucleotide qualities are absent, and no much larger clonotype sits a single base away. TCRdb lists the instrument as Illumina NovaSeq 6000. Synthesis of TCR cDNA relied on 5'RACE template switching, a step that introduced a universal primer site along with unique molecular identifiers. cDNA synthesis was primed from both the TCR alpha and TCR beta constant segments. Two PCR steps were used to amplify libraries, with sample barcodes and sequencing adapters being added in the second step. Sequencing of the libraries was done on either Illumina HiSeq 2500 (2x100 bp) or NovaSeq (2x150 bp). As for the authors' bioinformatics: MIGEC was used to demultiplex reads and collapse the reads into UMI consensus sequences, and MiXCR was used for V(D)J alignment. Vaccine-responding clonotypes were identified with edgeR using replicate PBMC samples, with FDR below 0.01 and a log2 fold change above 5 up to day 15 being required. Bulk clonotypes were assigned CD4 or CD8 identity according to which sequenced CD4 or CD8 repertoire held them at higher abundance. In-frame beta chains were kept once TCRdb had trimmed the public reads at Q25 with fastp and called clones with MiXCR. All rows with the same CDR3 protein become a single entry with the most common DNA and genes. The V and J calls were determined by TCRdb, not by the authors. The sample table holds 200,000 to 300,000 distinct CDR3 sequences, of which around 3.5% were seen once. Of the sample, around 19% is held by the ten largest clones.

Read against the paper, the sample's treatment or condition label means: live attenuated yellow fever vaccine strain. At each blood-draw timepoint, two biological replicates of bulk PBMCs were obtained. PBMCs were isolated from peripheral blood using a standard Ficoll-Paque protocol. RNA was extracted with TriZol from bulk PBMCs, CD4 and CD8 fractions, and dextramer-positive and dextramer-negative fractions. CDR1 and CDR2 are read off the germline V gene as SGHVS and FNYEAQ. From its cysteine to its phenylalanine, the CDR3 spans 13 amino acids. Of the read, only the CDR3 DNA is kept; its 39 bases are in frame from base 1. Germline trimming: 5 bases from V, 7 bases from J; junction bases outside gene matches: 5.

Sequencing was performed on PBMCs, taken 15 days after the yellow fever booster vaccination. The sequence came from a man between 18 and 29 years old who received the YFV17D yellow fever vaccine. The chain uses TRBV7-6 and TRBJ2-1; 7 middle bases align to TRBD1. The DNA sequence is given as TGTGCCAGCAGCCCTACAGGGGTAAATGAGCAGTTCTTC. It translates to CASSPTGVNEQFF.